This T cell receptor (beta chain) originates from a study of vaccination and CD4 T cells after COVID-19 (dated by TCRdb to 2021 to 2024). About the study as a whole: Convalescent patients had a positive SARS-CoV-2 result on nasal swab PCR, and of these patients, nine had mild disease and one had severe disease. In the convalescent cohort there were six males and four females, among whom were two Hispanic individuals, seven Caucasians, two Asians and one multiracial person. Participants got two doses of the Pfizer-BioNTech BNT162b2 vaccine (n=8) or two doses of the Moderna mRNA-1273 vaccine (n=2). Post-COVID blood samples were collected from convalescent patients a median of about 92 days after diagnosis, with a range of about 30 to 161 days. The time from the second vaccine dose to post-vaccine blood sampling had a median of 72 days and ranged from roughly 13 to 241 days. For stimulating the cultures, overlapping spike peptide pools were used, derived from SARS-CoV-2 as well as from the common cold coronaviruses HCoV-NL63, HCoV-OC43 and HCoV-229E. Control cultures used a CEFX viral epitope pool as positive control, an HIV-1 Nef peptide pool as negative control, or no peptide. The spike-specific CD4+ TCR repertoire was compared before and after mRNA vaccination in over nine COVID-19 convalescent patients and a handful of infection-naive healthy vaccine recipients. The full study reports these points: The study included relatively few convalescent patients and did not analyze early timepoints after natural infection. Of the vaccine-specific clones found in convalescent patients, nearly all (304 of 307) were mono-reactive for SARS-CoV-2 spike instead of being cross-reactive with common cold coronaviruses. Although the median number of SARS-CoV-2-reactive clonotypes went up from 20 to 25 after infection to some 40 after vaccination, the increase was not significant. Among the post-vaccine SARS-CoV-2-reactive clones in convalescent patients, a median around 90% showed up only after vaccination, which suggests vaccine-specific priming.

The sample's treatment or condition label, decoded: roughly 10-day PBMC culture with coronavirus spike peptide pools or control peptides (ViraFEST assay). The ViraFEST assay was used in the study, in which antigen-specific T cells were expanded with peptide pools and expanded clonotypes were subsequently identified by TCR sequencing. The convalescent patients' positive SARS-CoV-2 PCR tests were from March to December 2020, which was before the Alpha, Beta and Delta variants emerged in the United States. Each well held two million PBMCs cultured with 10 ug/ml peptide pools in IMDM containing roughly 5% human AB serum and around 10 IU/ml IL-2. On days 3 and 7, half of the culture medium was replaced with fresh IL-2-containing medium. After approximately 11 days of culture, CD4+ T cells were isolated by negative selection with the EasySep CD4+ T cell isolation kit. PBMCs were separated from whole blood using Ficoll-Paque Plus gradient centrifugation and then either used fresh or cryopreserved at -140C. In general, triplicate wells were set up for every culture condition.

The library relied on PCR. DNA from cultured CD4+ T cells underwent TCR sequencing with the Oncomine TCR Beta short-read assay at the Johns Hopkins FTIC core. The QIAamp micro DNA kit was used to extract genomic DNA from the cultured CD4+ T cells. Oncomine TCR Beta libraries from cultured CD4+ T cells were pooled with unique dual indexes and sequenced on an Illumina iSeq 100. The original methods were these. Non-productive sequences were filtered out, and CDR3s that did not start with C, did not end with F or W, or were shorter than 7 amino acids were discarded. Antigen-specific clonotypes were identified with the MANAFEST web application by comparing peptide-stimulated wells with reference and other culture wells. An FDR below 0.05, an odds ratio above 5, and a productive frequency above 0.1% in at least two of three replicate wells were required for clones to be considered positive. Cross-reactive clonotypes were defined as significantly expanded in both SARS-CoV-2 spike wells and at least one common cold coronavirus spike condition. Similarity between CDR3 sequences was evaluated in R version 3.6.1 using Levenshtein distances (stringdist) and unrooted phylogenetic trees (ape). TCRdb reran the public reads through fastp at Q25 and MiXCR, keeping productive beta chains. Under each unique CDR3 protein, matching rows form one entry showing the most common genes and DNA. Clone size and V and J calls follow TCRdb, not the original study. This sample holds 13,000 or so distinct CDR3 sequences; approximately 69% were observed only once. Jointly, the top ten make up roughly 30% of the sample.

In the case of this clonotype: Its cognate antigen has yet to be identified. No per-base quality is available; no much larger clone lies one base away.

The germline V gene gives CDR1 as MDHEN and CDR2 as SYDVKM. V gives up 9 bases and J gives up 2 bases, and the segment between their germline ends measures 16 bases. Including the terminal cysteine and phenylalanine, the CDR3 comprises 14 residues. The kept DNA is CDR3 alone, 42 bases in frame from the first base. The chain joins TRBV28 to TRBJ2-5, and the D gene may be TRBD1, 6 bases matching. The sample taken for sequencing was CD4+ T cells from blood, cultured in vitro. This clonotype was obtained from a human donor who had recovered from COVID-19. The nucleotide sequence is TGTGCCAGTGTAGGGGGACGGCCACAAGAGACCCAGTACTTC. Translated, it reads CASVGGRPQETQYF.